One and the same sample provided the 20 T cell receptor beta chains below, sequenced in a study of human T cells and chemical hapten exposure. Time point defined: pre-sensitization, week 0. Treatment specified: therapeutic diphenylcyclopropenone sensitization with weekly scalp DPC. TCRdb recomputed calls from the RACE reads with MiXCR, one row per CDR3 protein. The sample holds some 250,000 distinct CDR3 sequences; approximately 7.5% are singletons and the top ten take 0.9% to 1.5%. The material was whole blood, obtained in connection with sensitization to the hapten diphenylcyclopropenone (DPC). These receptors all come from a young man with alopecia areata. Some clones in this sample may be carry-over from other donors' samples.

This clonotype occurred many times. The chain combines TRBV19 with TRBJ2-7; no firm D call. The CDR3 is 14 amino acids. The V end lost 5 bases, the J end lost 6 bases, and 17 bases lay between the germline ends. From germline, CDR1 is LNHDA and CDR2 SQIVND (reference sequence). CDR3 loop: CASSEPGPRGEQYV. In DNA form, the CDR3 reads TGTGCCAGTAGTGAGCCGGGCCCCCGTGGCGAGCAGTACGTC.

The chain combines TRBV6-1 with TRBJ1-5, with 9 bases fitting TRBD1. The V segment lost 2 bases and the J segment 5 bases; nucleotides outside the gene matches: 7. Germline V gene sequence: CDR1 MNHNS, CDR2 SASEGT. This CDR3 is built from 16 residues. The CDR3 loop is CASSETLTGGDQPQHF. The CDR3 DNA sequence: TGTGCCAGCAGTGAAACCCTGACAGGGGGTGATCAGCCCCAGCATTTT.

The J gene is TRBJ1-1, the V gene TRBV7-2, with D unresolved. Deletions cut 6 bases from V and 4 bases from J, with 15 bases between. This CDR3 has 14 amino acids. Per the germline V gene, CDR1 is SGHTA and CDR2 is FQGNSA. The CDR3 DNA reads as TGTGCCAGCAGTCCGCTTGGCGGAGGCACTGAAGCTTTCTTT. Translating it yields CASSPLGGGTEAFF.

The chain recombines TRBV7-9 with TRBJ1-4; TRBD1 matches at 7 bases. J was trimmed by 7 bases and V by 6 bases; bases with no gene match: 5. The CDR3 runs to 13 residues. The germline CDR1 and CDR2 sequences are SEHNR and FQNEAQ (reference sequence). This CDR3 reads CASRTGKVEKLFF. CDR3 DNA: TGTGCCAGCAGGACAGGGAAGGTTGAAAAACTGTTTTTT.

This clonotype was seen a few times. The chain links TRBV12-3 or TRBV12-4 to TRBJ1-1; no clear D gene. V was cut by 5 bases and J by 1 base, with 14 bases left in between. The CDR3 is 15 amino acids. DNA of the CDR3: TGTGCCAGCAGTCTAGAGGCACAGCGGAACACTGAAGCTTTCTTT. As protein: CASSLEAQRNTEAFF.

This chain links TRBV28 with TRBJ2-3; weak D call: TRBD2 (6 bases). Trimming took off 3 bases at V and 5 bases at J, with 36 bases between the two ends. Germline-derived CDR1 and CDR2 are MDHEN and SYDVKM. The length of the CDR3 is 22 residues. The CDR3 reads CASSFLSISAILFRGNQDTQYF. The CDR3, as DNA: TGTGCCAGCAGTTTTTTATCCATTAGCGCGATTCTCTTTCGGGGGAACCAAGATACGCAGTATTTT.

The chain carries TRBV28 and TRBJ2-7, with 10 bases aligning to TRBD2. CDR1 and CDR2 from the germline V gene are MDHEN and SYDVKM. The CDR3 loop spans 15 amino acids. V was clipped by 3 bases and J by 2 bases; unmatched bases: 4. Here the CDR3 DNA reads TGTGCCAGCAGTTTGGCCGGGACTAGCGCCTACGAGCAGTACTTC. Translating gives CASSLAGTSAYEQYF.

Concerning this clonotype: The junction departs from germline at one end; a sequencing error may be responsible. The V and J genes are TRBV29-1 and TRBJ2-1; a weak D match, TRBD2 (7 bases). The CDR3 sequence is 17 residues long. CDR1 SQVTM and CDR2 ANQGSEA come from the germline V gene. The DNA of the CDR3 is TGCAGCGTCGAACAGGGACTATATGTCAGCTCCTACGATGAGCAGTTCTTC. Translating it yields CSVEQGLYVSSYDEQFF.

J is TRBJ1-1 and V is TRBV27; 7 nucleotides agree with TRBD1. Germline CDR1 is MNHEY and CDR2 is SMNVEV (reference sequence). V trimming: 5 bases; J trimming: 1 base; junction bases outside the gene matches: 10. The CDR3 contains 16 residues. The CDR3 coding sequence is TGTGCCAGCAGTCCAGGGACAGCCTTATCGAACACTGAAGCTTTCTTT. Its protein is CASSPGTALSNTEAFF.

The rearrangement uses TRBV12-3 or TRBV12-4 and TRBJ1-5; 7 nucleotides agree with TRBD1. This CDR3 is built from 15 residues. Losses at the gene ends were 5 bases for V and 2 bases for J; bases not matched to a gene: 6. The CDR3 DNA is TGTGCCAGCAGTATTACCGGGACAGGCAATCAGCCCCAGCATTTT. Its translation: CASSITGTGNQPQHF.

The chain combines TRBV20-1 with TRBJ2-7, with D possibly being TRBD1 or TRBD2 (5 bases each). V dropped 5 bases and J dropped 4 bases, with 18 bases sitting between them. Looked up from germline, CDR1 is DFQATT and CDR2 is SNEGSKA (reference sequence). The CDR3 spans 14 residues. Here the CDR3 reads CSALGAPEGYEQYF. CDR3 coding DNA: TGCAGTGCTCTAGGGGCACCCGAGGGGTACGAGCAGTACTTC.

The chain couples TRBV5-1 to TRBJ1-3; D gene uncertain. Germline CDR1 SGHRS, CDR2 YFSETQ. This CDR3 comprises 17 residues. V was pared by 4 bases and J by 1 base, with 18 bases between. In DNA, the CDR3 is TGCGCCAGCAGCCCGGCGGCGGGGAGTGAGTCTGGAAACACCATATATTTT. Encoded protein: CASSPAAGSESGNTIYF.

This clonotype was seen ten or more times. The genes are TRBV10-3 and TRBJ1-1; a weak D match, TRBD1 (5 bases). V was cut by 7 bases and J by 11 bases, with 14 bases left in between. Germline V gene sequence: CDR1 ENHRY, CDR2 SYGVKD. The CDR3 is 11 residues long. The CDR3 DNA follows: TGTGCCATCAACCAGGGACGGGGTGCTTTCTTT. Protein sequence: CAINQGRGAFF.

The table lists this clonotype with a few counts. The chain has TRBV7-2 and TRBJ2-1, with unresolved D. V lost 7 bases, J lost 7 bases, and 11 bases lay in between. Per germline, CDR1 SGHTA and CDR2 FQGNSA. This CDR3 region has 12 residues. In DNA, the CDR3 is TGTGCCAGCACCAATACCTGGAATGAGCAGTTCTTC. It is translated as CASTNTWNEQFF. Full variable domain (outside the CDR3, taken from reference TRBV7-2 and TRBJ2-1): GAGVSQSPSNKVTEKGKDVELRCDPISGHTALYWYRQSLGQGLEFLIYFQGNSAPDKSGLPSDRFSAERTGGSVSTLTIQRTQQEDSAVYLCASTNTWNEQFFGPGTRLTVL.

This clonotype was counted between two and nine times. The chain links TRBV3-1 to TRBJ2-3, with D uncertain. The V end lost 2 bases, the J end lost 7 bases, and 16 bases lay between the germline ends. The germline V gene has CDR1 LGHDT and CDR2 YNNKEL (reference sequence). The CDR3 spans 15 residues. The CDR3 bases are TGTGCCAGCAGCCAAACCCAGCCAGCAGCTTATACGCAGTATTTT. Its translation is CASSQTQPAAYTQYF.

This sequence joins TRBV14 and TRBJ2-7; the D gene is possibly TRBD2 (6 bases). CDR3 size: 13 residues. V lost 4 bases to trimming and J lost 5 bases, with 12 bases between them. Germline V gene lookup returns CDR1 SGHDN and CDR2 FVKESK. CDR3 in amino acids: CASSRTWGDEQYV. The DNA for the CDR3 is TGTGCCAGCAGCCGGACATGGGGGGACGAGCAGTACGTC.

The table lists this clonotype with a count of one. The chain carries TRBV24-1 and TRBJ2-3; 8 nucleotides agree with TRBD1. Germline CDR1 is KGHDR and CDR2 is SFDVKD. The CDR3 has 14 amino acids. Unmatched junction bases numbered 8, after V lost 9 bases and J lost 4 bases. The CDR3 here is CATSGTGTSDTQYF. In nucleotides, the CDR3 is TGTGCCACCTCCGGGACAGGCACTTCAGATACGCAGTATTTT.

This clonotype showed up many times. CDR3 residues: CSARTGGVNQPQHF. CDR3 sequence (DNA): TGCAGTGCGAGGACAGGGGGAGTCAATCAGCCCCAGCATTTT. The J gene is TRBJ1-5, the V gene TRBV20-1; 10 bases line up with TRBD1. This CDR3 has 14 amino acids. The junction had 5 bases not matched to a gene; V was cut back by 6 bases and J by 3 bases. Germline V gene lookup returns CDR1 DFQATT and CDR2 SNEGSKA (reference sequence).

This clonotype has only a few counts. This chain joins TRBV20-1 and TRBJ1-1, with D hard to call. CDR1 is DFQATT, CDR2 SNEGSKA, per germline (reference sequence). V was pared by 5 bases and J by 2 bases, with 9 bases between. The CDR3 runs 12 residues. CDR3 DNA: TGCAGTGCTCCCCAAGAAAACACTGAAGCTTTCTTT. It yields the protein CSAPQENTEAFF.

The chain is built from TRBV7-9 and TRBJ2-3, with D possibly being TRBD1 or TRBD2 (5 bases each). Germline V gives CDR1 SEHNR, CDR2 FQNEAQ (reference sequence). The CDR3 has 14 amino acids. Between the trimmed V and J ends, which lost 0 bases and 7 bases, there was a span of 11 bases. The CDR3 protein is CASSLAIGGHTQYF. For the CDR3, the DNA is TGTGCCAGCAGCTTAGCGATTGGGGGTCATACGCAGTATTTT.